This T cell receptor beta chain was profiled in a study of a mutant IDH1 vaccine in newly diagnosed glioma. Study in general: Therapy received beforehand was radiotherapy, temozolomide, or both, with most patients given both.

Assay: immunoSEQ multiplex PCR; the TCRdb copy retains only in-frame clones and omits some. Seen here are 77,000 or so clones, approximately 89% observed once, and the top ten hold around 0.77%. Specified time point: week 23, last vaccination. Each vaccine dose was 300 ug of mutant IDH1 20-mer peptide, with topical imiquimod. Concerning this clone: Its specificity is not known.

Germline V gene data show CDR1 as SQVTM and CDR2 as ANQGSEA. The CDR3 has 11 amino acids. With 3 bases removed from V and 4 bases from J, the gap between germline ends came to 4 bases. The receptor comes from a woman in her forties or fifties with glioma. Sequenced here: PBMCs, sampled from a glioma patient whose treatment included an IDH1 peptide vaccine. The chain recombines TRBV29-1 with TRBJ2-1; no clear D. CDR3 residues: CSVEGYNEQFF. The CDR3 DNA sequence: TGCAGCGTTGAGGGATACAATGAGCAGTTCTTC.